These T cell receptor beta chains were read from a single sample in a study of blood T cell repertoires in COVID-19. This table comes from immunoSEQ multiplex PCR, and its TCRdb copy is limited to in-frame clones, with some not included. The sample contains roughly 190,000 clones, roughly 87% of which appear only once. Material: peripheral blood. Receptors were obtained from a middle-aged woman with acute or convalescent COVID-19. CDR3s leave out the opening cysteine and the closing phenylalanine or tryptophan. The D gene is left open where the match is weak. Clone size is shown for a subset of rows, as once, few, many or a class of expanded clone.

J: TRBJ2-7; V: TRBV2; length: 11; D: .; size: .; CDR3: ASISQGSYEQY
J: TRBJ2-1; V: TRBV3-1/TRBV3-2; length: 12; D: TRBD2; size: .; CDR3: ASQPGGLFNEQF
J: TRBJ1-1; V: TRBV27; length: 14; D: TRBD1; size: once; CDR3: ASSPHWGRGDTEAF
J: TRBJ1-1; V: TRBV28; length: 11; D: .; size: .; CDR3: ASSFPQGTEAF
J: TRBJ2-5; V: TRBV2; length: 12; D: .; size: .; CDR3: ASSEPGTRETQY
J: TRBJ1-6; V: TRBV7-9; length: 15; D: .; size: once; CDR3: ASSLATGGPYNSPLH
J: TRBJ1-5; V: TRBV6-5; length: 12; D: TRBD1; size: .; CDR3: ASRAGQYNQPQH
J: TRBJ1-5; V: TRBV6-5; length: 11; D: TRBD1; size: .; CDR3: ASSQGENQPQH
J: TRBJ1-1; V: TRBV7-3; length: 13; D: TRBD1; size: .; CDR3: ASSLGQGAGTEAF
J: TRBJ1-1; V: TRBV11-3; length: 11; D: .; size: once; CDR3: ASSLLGGTEAF
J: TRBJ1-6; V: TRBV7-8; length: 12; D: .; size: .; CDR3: ASSLGGGNSPLH
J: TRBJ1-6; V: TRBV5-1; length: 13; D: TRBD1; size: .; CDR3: ASSLTGQGNSPLH
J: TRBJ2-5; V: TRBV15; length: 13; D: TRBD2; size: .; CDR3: ATSISLADQETQY
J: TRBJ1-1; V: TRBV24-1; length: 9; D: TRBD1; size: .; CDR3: ATSQGAEAF
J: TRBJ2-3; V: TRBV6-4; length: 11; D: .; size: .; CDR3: ASSDQNRDTQY
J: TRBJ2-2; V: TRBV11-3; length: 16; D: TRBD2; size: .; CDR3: ASSPAPSPSGNTGELF
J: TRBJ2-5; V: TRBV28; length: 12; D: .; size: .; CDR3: ASSPSGEQETQY
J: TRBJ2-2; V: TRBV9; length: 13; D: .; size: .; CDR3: ASSVEGGQTGELF
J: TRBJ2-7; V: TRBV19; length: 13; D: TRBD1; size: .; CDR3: ASSIEGQAHYEQY
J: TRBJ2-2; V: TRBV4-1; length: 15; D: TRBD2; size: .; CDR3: ASSQGTGLAGSGELF
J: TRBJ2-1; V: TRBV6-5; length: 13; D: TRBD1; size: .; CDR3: ASSSQGAPSNEQF
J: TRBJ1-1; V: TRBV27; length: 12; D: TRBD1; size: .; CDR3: ASSFGLGTGEAF
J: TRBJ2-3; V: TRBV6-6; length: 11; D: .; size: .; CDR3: ASLSPGADTQY
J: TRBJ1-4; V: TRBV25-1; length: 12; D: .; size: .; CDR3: ASSDPLSREKLF
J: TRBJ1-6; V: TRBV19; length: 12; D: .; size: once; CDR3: ASSIQGIDSPLH
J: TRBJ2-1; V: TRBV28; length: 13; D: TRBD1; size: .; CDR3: ASSNPGQGYNEQF
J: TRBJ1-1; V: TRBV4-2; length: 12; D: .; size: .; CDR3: ASSQERKNTEAF
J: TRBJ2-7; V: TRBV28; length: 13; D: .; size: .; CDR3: ASSFLATSLGEQY
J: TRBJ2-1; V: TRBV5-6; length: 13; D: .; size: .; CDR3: ASSPGGTSYNEQF
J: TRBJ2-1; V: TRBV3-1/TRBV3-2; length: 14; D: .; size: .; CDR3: ASSQDLGLTGNEQF
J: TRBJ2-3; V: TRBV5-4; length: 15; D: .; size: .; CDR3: ASSLAGLSGYTDTQY
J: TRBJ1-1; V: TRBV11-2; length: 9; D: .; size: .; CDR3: ASSRDTEAF
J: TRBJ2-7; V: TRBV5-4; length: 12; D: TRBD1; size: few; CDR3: ASWGQGIGGEQY
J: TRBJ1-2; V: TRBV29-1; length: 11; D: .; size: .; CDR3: SVGAGPRGGYT
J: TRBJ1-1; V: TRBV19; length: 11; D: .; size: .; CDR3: ASSIGENTEAF
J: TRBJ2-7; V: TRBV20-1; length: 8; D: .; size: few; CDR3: SAGRYEQY
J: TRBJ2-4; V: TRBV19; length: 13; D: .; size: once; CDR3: ASSIGETLKNIQY
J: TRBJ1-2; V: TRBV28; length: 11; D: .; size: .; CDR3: ASSPPQGRGYT
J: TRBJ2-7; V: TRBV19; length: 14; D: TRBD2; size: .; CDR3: ASTTPVVAGVSEQY
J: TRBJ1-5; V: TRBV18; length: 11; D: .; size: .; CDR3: ASSPNSNQPQH
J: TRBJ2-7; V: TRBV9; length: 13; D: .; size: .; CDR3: ASSEGSTGHYEQY
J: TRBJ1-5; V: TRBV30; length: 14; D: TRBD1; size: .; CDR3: AWGRQGPVSNQPQH
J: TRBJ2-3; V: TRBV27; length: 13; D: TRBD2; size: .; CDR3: ASSPQGLADYTQY
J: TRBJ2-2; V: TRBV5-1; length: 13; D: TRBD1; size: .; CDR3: ASSLGQGLAGELF
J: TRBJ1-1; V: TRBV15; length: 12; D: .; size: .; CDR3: ATSRDLVGAEAF
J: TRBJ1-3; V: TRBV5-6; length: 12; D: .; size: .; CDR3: ASSPMGAENTIY
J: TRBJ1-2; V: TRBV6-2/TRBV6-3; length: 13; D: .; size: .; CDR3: ASSFPDLSGYGYT
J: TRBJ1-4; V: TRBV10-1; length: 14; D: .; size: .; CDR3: ASSESMAGFDEKLF
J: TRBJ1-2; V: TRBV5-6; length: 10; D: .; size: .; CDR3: ASSLRVYGYT
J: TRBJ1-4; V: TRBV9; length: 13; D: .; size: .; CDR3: ASSVSGGSAEKLF
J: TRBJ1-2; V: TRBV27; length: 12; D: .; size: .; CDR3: ASSPRGGPYGYT
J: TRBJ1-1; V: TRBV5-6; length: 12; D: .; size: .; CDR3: ASSLVAPHTEAF
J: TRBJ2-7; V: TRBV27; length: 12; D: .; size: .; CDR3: ASSFVGFAAEQY
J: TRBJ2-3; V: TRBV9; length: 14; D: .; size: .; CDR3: ASSLQNGDPTDTQY
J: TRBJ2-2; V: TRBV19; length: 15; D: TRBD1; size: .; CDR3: ASSPYQTGGAPGELF
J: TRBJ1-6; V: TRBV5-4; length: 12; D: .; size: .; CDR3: ASSLRGGNSPLH
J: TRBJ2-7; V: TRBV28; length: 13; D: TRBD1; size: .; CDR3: ASSLGTGLTYEQY
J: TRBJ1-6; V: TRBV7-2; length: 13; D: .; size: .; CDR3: ASSAQRGDNSPLH